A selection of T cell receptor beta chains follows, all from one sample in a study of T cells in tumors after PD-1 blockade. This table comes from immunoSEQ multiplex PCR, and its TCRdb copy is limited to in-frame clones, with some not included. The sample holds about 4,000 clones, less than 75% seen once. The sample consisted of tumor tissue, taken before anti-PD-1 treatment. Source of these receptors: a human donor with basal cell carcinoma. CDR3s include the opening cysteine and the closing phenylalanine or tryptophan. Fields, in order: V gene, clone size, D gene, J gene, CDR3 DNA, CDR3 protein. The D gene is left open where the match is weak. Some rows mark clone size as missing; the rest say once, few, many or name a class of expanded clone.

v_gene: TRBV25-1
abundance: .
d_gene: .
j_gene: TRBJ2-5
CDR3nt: TGTGCCAGCAGCCACTATGGCGGGGGCAAGGAGACCCAGTACTTC
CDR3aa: CASSHYGGGKETQYF

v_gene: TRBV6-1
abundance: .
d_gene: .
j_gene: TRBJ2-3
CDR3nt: TGTGCCAGCAGTGACCCTAGCACAGATACGCAGTATTTT
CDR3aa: CASSDPSTDTQYF

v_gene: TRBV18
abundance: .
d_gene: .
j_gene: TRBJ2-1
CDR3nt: TGTGCCAGCTCATCCACGGTTGATGGCAATGAGCAGTTCTTC
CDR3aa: CASSSTVDGNEQFF

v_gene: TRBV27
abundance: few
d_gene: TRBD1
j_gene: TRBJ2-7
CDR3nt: TGTGCCAGCAGTTCCCCGGGACAGACCTACGAGCAGTACTTC
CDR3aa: CASSSPGQTYEQYF

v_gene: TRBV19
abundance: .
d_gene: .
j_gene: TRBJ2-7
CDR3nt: TGTGCCAGTAGTATCAAGTCAGGGACGGCAGTTTCCTACGAGCAGTACTTC
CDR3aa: CASSIKSGTAVSYEQYF

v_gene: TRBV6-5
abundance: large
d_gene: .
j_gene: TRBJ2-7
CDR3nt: TGTGCCAGCAGTTCCGGGACCCTAGGCGAGCAGTACTTC
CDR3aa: CASSSGTLGEQYF

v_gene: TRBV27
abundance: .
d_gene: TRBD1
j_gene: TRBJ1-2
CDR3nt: TGTGCCAGCAGTTCGGCCGGGACAGTGGAGGGCTACACCTTC
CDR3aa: CASSSAGTVEGYTF

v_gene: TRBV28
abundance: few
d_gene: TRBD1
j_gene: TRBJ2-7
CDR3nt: TGTGCCAGCAGTCCCCCAGGGGGCTACGAGCAGTACTTC
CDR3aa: CASSPPGGYEQYF

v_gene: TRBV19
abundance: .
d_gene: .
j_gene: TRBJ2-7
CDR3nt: TGTGCCAGTAGTCCTTCTAGCGGGACAGGGCGGGACTACGAGCAGTACTTC
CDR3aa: CASSPSSGTGRDYEQYF

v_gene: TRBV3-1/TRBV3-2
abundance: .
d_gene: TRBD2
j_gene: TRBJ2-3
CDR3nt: TGTGCCAGCAGCCAAGTTAGCGGGGGTGCAGATACGCAGTATTTT
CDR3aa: CASSQVSGGADTQYF

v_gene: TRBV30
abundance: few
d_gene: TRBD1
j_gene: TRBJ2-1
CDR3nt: TGTGCCTGGAGTGTACTGACAGGGGACAATGAGCAGTTCTTC
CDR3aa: CAWSVLTGDNEQFF

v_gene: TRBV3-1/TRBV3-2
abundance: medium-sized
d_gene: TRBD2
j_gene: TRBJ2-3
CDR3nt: TGTGCCAGCAGCCAAGTTAGCGGGGGGGCAGATACGCAGTATTTT
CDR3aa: CASSQVSGGADTQYF

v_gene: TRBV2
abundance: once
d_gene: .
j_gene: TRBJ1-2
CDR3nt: TGTGCCAGCAGTACGGGACGGATCTATGGCTACACCTTC
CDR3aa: CASSTGRIYGYTF

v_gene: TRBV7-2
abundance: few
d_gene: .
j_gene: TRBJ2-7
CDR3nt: TGTGCCAGCAGCCCTACACAGGGAGCTACCTACGAGCAGTACTTC
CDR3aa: CASSPTQGATYEQYF

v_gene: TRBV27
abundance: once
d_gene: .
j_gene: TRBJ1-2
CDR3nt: TGTGCCAGCAGGCGGGGGGCTGGCTATGGCTACACCTTC
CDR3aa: CASRRGAGYGYTF

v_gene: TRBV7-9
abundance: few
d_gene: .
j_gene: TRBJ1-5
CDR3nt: TGTGCCACGAGCGGGAGCAATCAGCCCCAGCATTTT
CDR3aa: CATSGSNQPQHF

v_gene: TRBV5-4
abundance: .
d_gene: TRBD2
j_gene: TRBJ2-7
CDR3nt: TGTGCCAGCAGCTCAAAGCGGGGGAGCTCCTACGAGCAGTACTTC
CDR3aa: CASSSKRGSSYEQYF

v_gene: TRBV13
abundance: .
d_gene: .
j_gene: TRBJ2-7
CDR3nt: TGTGCCAGCAGCAGCAGATTTTCCTACGAGCAGTACTTC
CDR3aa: CASSSRFSYEQYF

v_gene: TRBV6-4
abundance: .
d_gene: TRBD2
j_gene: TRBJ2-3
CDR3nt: TGTGCCAGCAGTGATAGCGGGGGCACAGATACGCAGTATTTT
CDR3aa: CASSDSGGTDTQYF

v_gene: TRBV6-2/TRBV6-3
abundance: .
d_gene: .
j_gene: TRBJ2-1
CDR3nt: TGTGCCAGCAGCCCTGACAGGCACAATGAGCAGTTCTTC
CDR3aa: CASSPDRHNEQFF

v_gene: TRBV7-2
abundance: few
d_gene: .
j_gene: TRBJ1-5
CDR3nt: TGTGCCAGCAGCGTACGATTCACAGGGATCCTTGGCAATCAGCCCCAGCATTTT
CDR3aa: CASSVRFTGILGNQPQHF

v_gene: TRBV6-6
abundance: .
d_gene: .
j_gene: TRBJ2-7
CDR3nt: TGTGCCAGCAGGTCATCCGGGCCCAGCGAGCAGTACTTC
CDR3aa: CASRSSGPSEQYF

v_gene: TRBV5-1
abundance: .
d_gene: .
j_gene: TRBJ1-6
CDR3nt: TGCGCCAGCAGCTATGACAGTAGGGTTAATTCACCCCTCCACTTT
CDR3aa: CASSYDSRVNSPLHF

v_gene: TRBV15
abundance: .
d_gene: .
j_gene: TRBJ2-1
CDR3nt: TGTGCCACAGGCACGGGGGACGCGGCCAATGAGCAGTTCTTC
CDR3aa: CATGTGDAANEQFF

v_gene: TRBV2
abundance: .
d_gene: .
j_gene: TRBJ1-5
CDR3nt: TGTGCCAGCACAGGGGAATATAGCAATCAGCCCCAGCATTTT
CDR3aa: CASTGEYSNQPQHF

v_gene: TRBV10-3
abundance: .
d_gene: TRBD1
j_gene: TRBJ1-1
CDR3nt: TGTGCCATCAGTACCTCACAGGGGGCGGTAGGAAGGACTGAAGCTTTCTTT
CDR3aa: CAISTSQGAVGRTEAFF

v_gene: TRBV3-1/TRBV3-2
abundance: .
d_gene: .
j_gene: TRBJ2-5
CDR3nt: TGTGCCAGCAGTGGGGGGGGCTCGTACCAAGAGACCCAGTACTTC
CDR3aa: CASSGGGSYQETQYF

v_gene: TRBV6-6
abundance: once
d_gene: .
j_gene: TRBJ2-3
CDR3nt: TGTGCCAGCAGTTACCGAGCGACTTCATTCACAGATACGCAGTATTTT
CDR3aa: CASSYRATSFTDTQYF

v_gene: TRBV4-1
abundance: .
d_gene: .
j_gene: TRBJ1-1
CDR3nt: TGCGCCAGCAGCTACCAACTGAGCATGAACACTGAAGCTTTCTTT
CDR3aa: CASSYQLSMNTEAFF

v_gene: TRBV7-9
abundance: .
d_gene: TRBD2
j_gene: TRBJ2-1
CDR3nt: TGTGCCAGCAGCCAGACTAGCGGGGGGCGTGAGCAGTTCTTC
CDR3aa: CASSQTSGGREQFF

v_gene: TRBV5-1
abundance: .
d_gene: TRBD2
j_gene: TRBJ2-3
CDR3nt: TGCGCCAGCAGCTTGGGGACTAGCGGCACAGATACGCAGTATTTT
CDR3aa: CASSLGTSGTDTQYF

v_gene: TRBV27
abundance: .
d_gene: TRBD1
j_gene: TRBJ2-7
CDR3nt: TGTGCCAGCAGTTTAGAGACAGGGAGTTCGTACGAGCAGTACTTC
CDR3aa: CASSLETGSSYEQYF

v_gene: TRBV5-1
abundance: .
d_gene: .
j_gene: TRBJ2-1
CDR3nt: TGCGCCAGCAGCTTGGGGGGCTATGAGCAGTTCTTC
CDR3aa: CASSLGGYEQFF

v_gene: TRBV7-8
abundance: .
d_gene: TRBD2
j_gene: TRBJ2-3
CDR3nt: TGTGCCAGCAGCTTAGCCGGAGCGGGGGGGTACACAGATACGCAGTATTTT
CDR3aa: CASSLAGAGGYTDTQYF

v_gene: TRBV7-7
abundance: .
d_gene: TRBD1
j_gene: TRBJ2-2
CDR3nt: TGTGCCAGCAGCCCGGGACAGGGGGCGACCGGGGAGCTGTTTTTT
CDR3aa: CASSPGQGATGELFF

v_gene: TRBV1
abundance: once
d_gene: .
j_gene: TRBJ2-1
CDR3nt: TGCACCAGCAGCCCTCCCAGCGGGGGGTTAGAGCAGTTCTTC
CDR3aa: CTSSPPSGGLEQFF

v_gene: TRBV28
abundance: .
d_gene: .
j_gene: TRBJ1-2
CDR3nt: TGTGCCAGCAGTTTACGCACAGGGAATAGGGGCTACACCTTC
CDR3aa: CASSLRTGNRGYTF

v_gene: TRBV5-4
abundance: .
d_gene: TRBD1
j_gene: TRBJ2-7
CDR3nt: TGTGCCAGCAGCCACCAACAGGGGGCTGGGTACGAGCAGTACTTC
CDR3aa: CASSHQQGAGYEQYF

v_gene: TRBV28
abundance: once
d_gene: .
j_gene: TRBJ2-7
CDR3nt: TGTGCCAGCACCGGAAGATACGAGCAGTACTTC
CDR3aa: CASTGRYEQYF

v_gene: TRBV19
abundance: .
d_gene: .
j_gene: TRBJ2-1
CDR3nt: TGTGCCAGTAGTAACAGGGCTAATGAGCAGTTCTTC
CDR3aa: CASSNRANEQFF

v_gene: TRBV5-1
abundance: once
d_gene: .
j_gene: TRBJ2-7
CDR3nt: TGCGCCAGCAGCTTGAATTACTACGAGCAGTACTTC
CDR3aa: CASSLNYYEQYF

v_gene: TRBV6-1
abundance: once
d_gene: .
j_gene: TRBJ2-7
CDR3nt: TGTGCCAGCAGTGAGGTTAGGGGCTCCTACGAGCAGTACTTC
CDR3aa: CASSEVRGSYEQYF

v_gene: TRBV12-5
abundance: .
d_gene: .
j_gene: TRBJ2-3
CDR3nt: TGTGCTAGTGGTTTGTACAGGGAGGGACCAGATACGCAGTATTTT
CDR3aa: CASGLYREGPDTQYF

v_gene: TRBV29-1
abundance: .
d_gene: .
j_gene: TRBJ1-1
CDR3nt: TGCAGCGTTTGCAGAATGAACACTGAAGCTTTCTTT
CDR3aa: CSVCRMNTEAFF